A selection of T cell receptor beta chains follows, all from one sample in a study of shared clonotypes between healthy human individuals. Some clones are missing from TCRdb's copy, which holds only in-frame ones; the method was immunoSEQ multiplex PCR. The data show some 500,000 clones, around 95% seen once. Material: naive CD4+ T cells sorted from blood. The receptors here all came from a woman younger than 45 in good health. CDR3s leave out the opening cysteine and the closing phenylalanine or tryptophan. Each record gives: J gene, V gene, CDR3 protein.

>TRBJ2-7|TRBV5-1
ASSLWSGLAGGEQY
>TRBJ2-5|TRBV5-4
ASSLEGLATQY
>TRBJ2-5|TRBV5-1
ASSLGVQETQY
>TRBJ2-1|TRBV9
ASSAPGLAGVRRF
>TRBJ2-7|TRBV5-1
ASSFGQGPREQY
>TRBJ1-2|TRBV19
ASTLAVTGPLSYGYT
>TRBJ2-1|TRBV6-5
ASNREGYLREQF
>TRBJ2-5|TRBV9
ASSARQGSETQY
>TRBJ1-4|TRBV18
ASQEWGRGEKLF
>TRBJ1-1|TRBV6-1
ASTAWVREAF
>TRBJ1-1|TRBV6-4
ASTPGTGKGNTEAF
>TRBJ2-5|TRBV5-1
ASSGWVADQETQY
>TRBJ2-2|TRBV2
ASSRGTANTGELF
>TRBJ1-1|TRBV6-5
ATKGWDTEAF